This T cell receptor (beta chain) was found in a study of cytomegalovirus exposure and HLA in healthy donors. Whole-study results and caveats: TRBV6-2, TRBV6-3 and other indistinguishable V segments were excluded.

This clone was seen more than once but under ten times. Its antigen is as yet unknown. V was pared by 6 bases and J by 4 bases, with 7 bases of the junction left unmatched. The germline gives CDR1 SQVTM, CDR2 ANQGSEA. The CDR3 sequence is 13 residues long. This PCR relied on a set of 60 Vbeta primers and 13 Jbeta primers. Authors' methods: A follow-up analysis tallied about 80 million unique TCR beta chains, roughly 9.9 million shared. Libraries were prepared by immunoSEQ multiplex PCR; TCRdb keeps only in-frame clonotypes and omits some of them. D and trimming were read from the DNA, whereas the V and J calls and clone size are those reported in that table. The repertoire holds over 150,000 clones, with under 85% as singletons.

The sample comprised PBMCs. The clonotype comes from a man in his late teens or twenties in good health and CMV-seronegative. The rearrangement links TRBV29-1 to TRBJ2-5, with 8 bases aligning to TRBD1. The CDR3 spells CSVPTGGGETQYF. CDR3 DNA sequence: TGCAGCGTCCCAACAGGGGGAGGAGAGACCCAGTACTTC.